This T cell receptor beta chain was sequenced in a study of T-cell reconstitution after alpha-beta-depleted transplantation in children. Regarding the study as a whole: Once a year had passed after transplant, T-cell counts and diversity came mostly from newly produced T cells. Alpha-beta T cells about two months after transplant reportedly derived from several hundred expanded graft clones.

The sample holds a few counts of this clonotype. The antigen remains unidentified. This CDR3 contains 13 residues. Germline V gene sequence: CDR1 DFQATT, CDR2 SNEGSKA (reference sequence). V shed 5 bases and J 7 bases; nucleotides not matched to a gene: 8. Library preparation (for TCRbeta) was performed with unique molecular identifiers. TCRdb re-analysed the PCR reads in MiXCR, keeping a single row per CDR3 protein. The table records 500,000 to 650,000 distinct CDR3 sequences, 9.5% to 12% of them present only once. The sequence was collected from a female patient aged 2-9 years who had a stem cell transplant for aplastic anemia, so the T cells may come from the graft donor. This rearrangement joins TRBV20-1 to TRBJ1-5; 7 nucleotides align to TRBD1. Source: PBMCs, mostly from graft donor cells, taken 180 days after TCRalphabeta/CD19-depleted stem cell transplant. The CDR3, as DNA: TGCAGTGCTCGGGACAGTCAAAACCAGCCCCAGCATTTT. Translated, it gives CSARDSQNQPQHF.